This T cell receptor (beta chain) was obtained from a study of vaccination effects on CD4 cells after COVID-19. As for the study in general: After about 2 million PBMC were placed in each well, they were cultured with around 10 IU/ml IL-2 and 8 to 10 ug/ml peptides. Study outcomes and limitations: Marked clonal contraction of infection- and vaccine-induced clones was seen late after vaccination.

As to this clone: Its specificity is unknown.

Trimming stripped 2 bases from V and 3 bases from J, with 11 bases between. The CDR3 contains 14 residues. Germline CDR1 reads MRHNA; CDR2 reads SNTAGT. TCRdb keeps only in-frame clones here, not all; method: immunoSEQ multiplex PCR. The sample lists roughly 50,000 clones; approximately 70% were seen once. Scientists isolated CD4+ T cells after an approximately 11-day culture period ended. Nucleocapsid antibodies stayed negative before and after vaccination, showing no earlier SARS-CoV-2 infection. This clonotype was obtained from a human donor who received a COVID-19 vaccine. J is TRBJ2-7 and V is TRBV6-4; D may be TRBD2 (7 bases). Sequences were derived from CD4+ T cells from PBMCs cultured without peptide, sampled before COVID-19 vaccination. CDR3 nucleotides: TGTGCCAGCAGTGACGGGGGGGCGGGCTACGAGCAGTACTTC. This gives the protein CASSDGGAGYEQYF.